The 20 T cell receptor beta chains in this list originate from one sample, sequenced in a study of shared clonotypes between healthy human individuals. Sequenced by immunoSEQ multiplex PCR; TCRdb stores in-frame clones only, minus some. The top ten clones hold 1.2% of a sample with approximately 1,500,000 clones, roughly 96% of them seen once. Sequencing input: naive CD4+ T cells sorted from blood. Noted subset: CD45RA+ positively selected. Receptors were obtained from a man in his thirties or forties in good health.

This chain uses TRBV7-2 with TRBJ2-7; D remains ambiguous. The CDR3 spans 14 residues. The V gene's germline CDR1 is SGHTA and CDR2 FQGNSA. With 2 bases removed from V and 0 bases from J, the gap between germline ends came to 8 bases. CDR3 sequence: CASSLYSSSYEQYF. CDR3 nucleotides: TGTGCCAGCAGCTTATATTCGTCCTCCTACGAGCAGTACTTC.

V and J are TRBV7-2 and TRBJ2-7, with D uncertain. The CDR3 is 13 residues long. Trimming stripped 5 bases from V and 3 bases from J, with 11 bases between. Germline V gives CDR1 SGHTA, CDR2 FQGNSA. The CDR3 DNA is TGTGCCAGCAGCGCGGAAAGCAACTACGAGCAGTACTTC. Its translation is CASSAESNYEQYF.

The chain recombines TRBV18 with TRBJ2-7; 13 bases match TRBD2. This CDR3 is 17 amino acids long. V was clipped by 4 bases and J by 2 bases; unmatched bases: 8. The germline gives CDR1 KGHSH, CDR2 LQKENI. CDR3 in amino acids: CASSRNMGTSGTYEQYF. CDR3 nucleotide sequence: TGTGCCAGCTCACGCAATATGGGGACTAGCGGGACCTACGAGCAGTACTTC.

The V gene is TRBV5-1, the J gene TRBJ2-1, with D possibly TRBD1 on 6 matching bases. The CDR3 consists of 15 residues. Deletions cut 0 bases from V and 0 bases from J, with 7 bases between. Germline values: CDR1 SGHRS, CDR2 YFSETQ. The CDR3 sequence is CASSLDRASYNEQFF. The DNA of the CDR3 is TGCGCCAGCAGCTTGGACAGGGCCTCCTACAATGAGCAGTTCTTC.

Remarks on this clone: Within the sample, other DNA sequences also encode this same CDR3. The chain recombines TRBV18 with TRBJ1-5; possibly TRBD1 for D (5 bases). Per the germline V gene, CDR1 is KGHSH and CDR2 is LQKENI. The length of the CDR3 is 15 residues. Deletions cut 2 bases from V and 3 bases from J, with 11 bases between. Here the CDR3 reads CASSPIGGNNQPQHF. The DNA of the CDR3 is TGTGCCAGCTCACCAATCGGGGGAAACAATCAGCCCCAGCATTTT. Full variable domain (rest looked up from reference TRBV18 and TRBJ1-5): NAGVMQNPRHLVRRRGQEARLRCSPMKGHSHVYWYRQLPEEGLKFMVYLQKENIIDESGMPKERFSAEFPKEGPSILRIQQVVRGDSAAYFCASSPIGGNNQPQHFGDGTRLSIL.

This chain joins TRBV29-1 and TRBJ1-4; a possible D gene is TRBD1 (5 bases). The CDR3 totals 13 residues. Germline CDR1 reads SQVTM; CDR2 reads ANQGSEA. V lost 4 bases and J 7 bases, leaving 13 bases between the germline ends. CDR3 amino acids: CSVVGPGGEKLFF. The CDR3 DNA reads as TGCAGCGTTGTCGGGCCGGGGGGTGAAAAACTGTTTTTT.

The chain couples TRBV28 to TRBJ1-2, with TRBD1 matching over 8 bases. The germline CDR1 and CDR2 sequences are MDHEN and SYDVKM. V shed 5 bases and J 4 bases; nucleotides not matched to a gene: 12. The CDR3 has 16 amino acids. CDR3 sequence (DNA): TGTGCCAGCAGTGGGGACAGGCCACTCCGCGGCTATGGCTACACCTTC. It codes for CASSGDRPLRGYGYTF.

Comment on this clone: The same CDR3 arises from other DNA sequences in this sample as well. The rearrangement joins TRBV19 to TRBJ1-2; no firm D call. This CDR3 comprises 13 residues. The germline gives CDR1 LNHDA, CDR2 SQIVND (reference sequence). V gave up 6 bases and J gave up 0 bases, with 8 bases separating them. The CDR3 DNA sequence: TGTGCCAGTAGCAGAGGATCTAACTATGGCTACACCTTC. It codes for CASSRGSNYGYTF. The full variable domain, rest sourced from reference TRBV19 and TRBJ1-2, is DGGITQSPKYLFRKEGQNVTLSCEQNLNHDAMYWYRQDPGQGLRLIYYSQIVNDFQKGDIAEGYSVSREKKESFPLTVTSAQKNPTAFYLCASSRGSNYGYTFGSGTRLTVV.

This sequence joins TRBV5-1 and TRBJ2-7, with 8 bases aligning to TRBD1. There are 12 residues in the CDR3. The V segment lost 3 bases and the J segment 6 bases; nucleotides outside the gene matches: 2. Germline V gene data show CDR1 as SGHRS and CDR2 as YFSETQ. Here the CDR3 reads CASSSTGAEQYF. The CDR3 coding sequence is TGCGCCAGCAGCTCGACAGGGGCCGAGCAGTACTTC.

The chain recombines TRBV9 with TRBJ1-3; 10 positions agree with TRBD1. Looked up from germline, CDR1 is SGDLS and CDR2 is YYNGEE. This CDR3 spans 16 amino acids. V gave up 2 bases and J gave up 4 bases; unmatched junction bases: 6. The CDR3 spells CASSVPGQGKGNTIYF. The CDR3 DNA follows: TGTGCCAGCAGCGTTCCGGGACAGGGGAAAGGAAACACCATATATTTT.

The rearrangement uses TRBV4-2 and TRBJ1-3; no reliable D call. The CDR3 extends over 14 amino acids. Between the trimmed V and J ends, which lost 1 base and 0 bases, there was a span of 4 bases. Germline lookup yields CDR1 LGHNA and CDR2 YNFKEQ. CDR3 protein: CASSQGDSGNTIYF. The CDR3 nucleotides are TGTGCCAGCAGCCAAGGGGACTCTGGAAACACCATATATTTT.

The J gene is TRBJ2-7, the V gene TRBV11-2, with 8 bases identical to TRBD2. The CDR3 runs 18 residues. V lost 4 bases to trimming and J lost 2 bases; unmatched junction nucleotides: 16. Germline CDR1 SGHAT, CDR2 FQNNGV. CDR3 protein: CASSSPNSRAGAPYEQYF. The CDR3 DNA follows: TGTGCCAGCAGCTCCCCCAATTCCCGAGCGGGAGCCCCCTACGAGCAGTACTTC.

This chain joins TRBV29-1 and TRBJ2-1; a weak D match, TRBD2 (6 bases). This CDR3 has 12 amino acids. Germline CDR1 reads SQVTM; CDR2 reads ANQGSEA. V lost 7 bases and J 4 bases, leaving 11 bases between the germline ends. The CDR3 DNA reads TGCAGCGCCGGGACTGCGTACAATGAGCAGTTCTTC. Its protein product is CSAGTAYNEQFF.

The chain employs TRBV7-9 and TRBJ2-1; TRBD2 matches 11 bases. The germline gives CDR1 SEHNR, CDR2 FQNEAQ (reference sequence). The CDR3 contains 17 residues. DNA of the CDR3: TGTGCGATCGCCAGGGGACAACTAGCGGGAGTAACAAATGAGCAGTTCTTC. Encoded protein: CAIARGQLAGVTNEQFF.

This chain links TRBV25-1 with TRBJ2-3; D not certain. The CDR3 consists of 14 residues. Between the trimmed V and J ends, which lost 1 base and 11 bases, there was a span of 16 bases. The germline gives CDR1 MGHDK, CDR2 SYGVNS. CDR3 DNA sequence: TGTGCCAGCAGTGAATCCCAATCCCCGGCGAAGCAGTATTTT. It is translated as CASSESQSPAKQYF.

This chain joins TRBV20-1 and TRBJ2-5; tentative D call: TRBD2 (5 bases). The V end lost 5 bases, the J end lost 7 bases, and 11 bases lay between the germline ends. CDR3 length: 11 residues. The germline gives CDR1 DFQATT, CDR2 SNEGSKA (reference sequence). The CDR3 loop reads CSASSGGTQYF. In DNA, the CDR3 is TGCAGTGCTTCCTCCGGAGGGACCCAGTACTTC.

In this sample, this clone turned up once. The gene calls are TRBV7-2 and TRBJ1-2; unclear D gene. The CDR3 totals 13 residues. V was shortened by 1 base and J by 4 bases, with 7 bases between the two germline ends. The germline V gene encodes CDR1 SGHTA and CDR2 FQGNSA. CDR3 loop: CASSLDTAYGYTF. The CDR3 DNA is TGTGCCAGCAGCTTAGACACCGCCTATGGCTACACCTTC. The complete variable domain, with remaining parts taken from reference TRBV7-2 and TRBJ1-2, reads GAGVSQSPSNKVTEKGKDVELRCDPISGHTALYWYRQSLGQGLEFLIYFQGNSAPDKSGLPSDRFSAERTGGSVSTLTIQRTQQEDSAVYLCASSLDTAYGYTFGSGTRLTVV.

V is TRBV10-3 and J is TRBJ2-7; D unresolved. V lost 0 bases and J lost 2, with 14 bases in between. The CDR3 is 16 amino acids. CDR1 is ENHRY, CDR2 SYGVKD, per germline. CDR3 coding DNA: TGTGCCATCAGTGAGTCTACCTCAGGCCTCACCTACGAGCAGTACTTC. Translation: CAISESTSGLTYEQYF.

The rearrangement uses TRBV30 and TRBJ2-3; 8 positions match TRBD2. Germline assignment: CDR1 GTSNPN and CDR2 SVGIG (reference sequence). J was trimmed by 4 bases and V by 2 bases; bases with no gene match: 5. CDR3 length: 14 residues. The CDR3 bases are TGTGCCTGGAGTTTCATAGCGGGACCAGATACGCAGTATTTT. Translation: CAWSFIAGPDTQYF.

The chain recombines TRBV10-3 with TRBJ2-7, with a tentative D call TRBD1 (6 bases). The CDR3 is 12 amino acids. Trimming cost V 6 bases and J 6 bases, with 12 bases left between them. Germline loops: CDR1 ENHRY, CDR2 SYGVKD. In DNA, the CDR3 is TGTGCCATCAGACAGGGTCGGGGCGAGCAGTACTTC. It specifies CAIRQGRGEQYF.